Listed here are 32 T cell receptor beta chains from one sample, sequenced in a study of T cells after yellow fever vaccination. TCRdb reanalysed the 5' RACE reads using MiXCR and keeps one entry per CDR3 protein. The sample lists over 300,000 distinct CDR3 sequences, around 7% occurring once. Sequencing was performed on PBMCs, taken about 49 days after the first yellow fever vaccination. The receptors here all came from a man aged 18 to 29 who received the YFV17D yellow fever vaccine.

The genes are TRBV20-1 and TRBJ2-3, with TRBD1 matching over 8 bases. The germline CDR1 and CDR2 sequences are DFQATT and SNEGSKA (reference sequence). The length of the CDR3 is 13 residues. The J segment lost 9 bases and the V segment lost 6 bases, leaving 11 bases of the junction unmatched. The CDR3 is CSADPVAGGTQYF. The CDR3 region has the DNA TGCAGTGCCGACCCGGTCGCAGGGGGCACGCAGTATTTT.

This clonotype was found a few times. The CDR3 coding sequence is TGTGCCAGCAGTTCCCGCCTCGGGGCGGCGTTCCAAGAGACCCAGTACTTC. Translation: CASSSRLGAAFQETQYF. This chain connects TRBV12-3 or TRBV12-4 to TRBJ2-5; perhaps D is TRBD1 or TRBD2 (5 bases each). The germline V and J ends were trimmed by 4 bases and 1 base, with 19 bases remaining between them. This CDR3 spans 17 amino acids.

The sample holds many counts of this clonotype. The chain couples TRBV12-3 or TRBV12-4 to TRBJ1-5; the match to TRBD1 covers 7 bases. With 7 bases clipped from V and 2 bases from J, the junction kept 5 bases outside the gene matches. CDR3 length: 14 amino acids. CDR3 loop: CASNSQGGNQPQHF. The CDR3 DNA reads as TGTGCCAGCAATAGCCAGGGGGGCAATCAGCCCCAGCATTTT.

This clonotype was seen repeatedly, ten times or more. The CDR3 coding sequence is TGTGCCAGCAGCTTAGTACAGGGTTGGGATGAGCAGTTCTTC. Encoded protein: CASSLVQGWDEQFF. The chain couples TRBV7-2 to TRBJ2-1, with D maybe TRBD1 (6 bases). Trimming cost V 1 base and J 8 bases, with 12 bases left between them. The V gene's germline CDR1 is SGHTA and CDR2 FQGNSA. The CDR3 consists of 14 residues.

This clonotype was counted only a few times. CDR3 nucleotides: TGTGCCAGCAGTGACTACAGGCGGGGAGATACGCAGTATTTT. This translates into CASSDYRRGDTQYF. The chain carries TRBV28 and TRBJ2-3, with D possibly matching TRBD2 (6 bases). The CDR3 sequence is 14 residues long. CDR1 MDHEN and CDR2 SYDVKM come from the germline V gene. V was pared by 5 bases and J by 5 bases, with 14 bases between.

This clonotype has more than one count but fewer than ten. This chain joins TRBV5-1 and TRBJ2-3; 9 bases match TRBD2. The V and J ends lost 4 bases and 5 bases, in that order; junction bases with no gene match: 8. Germline CDR1 is SGHRS and CDR2 is YFSETQ. This CDR3 is built from 15 residues. The chain's CDR3 is CASSPWRGGLDTQYF. CDR3 coding DNA: TGCGCCAGCAGCCCCTGGCGGGGGGGCCTAGATACGCAGTATTTT.

The chain joins TRBV20-1 to TRBJ2-1; 15 bases match TRBD2. V lost 2 bases, J lost 10 bases, and 6 bases stayed unmatched. CDR1 is DFQATT and CDR2 is SNEGSKA in the germline V gene (reference sequence). The CDR3 spans 15 residues. The CDR3 protein is CSARPGLAGGSEQFF. CDR3 sequence (DNA): TGCAGTGCTAGACCGGGACTAGCGGGGGGAAGCGAGCAGTTCTTC.

This clonotype was seen many times. The rearrangement links TRBV12-3 or TRBV12-4 to TRBJ1-6; D is perhaps TRBD1 (5 bases). V shed 3 bases and J shed 8 bases, with 20 bases lying between them. The CDR3 consists of 17 residues. The CDR3 region has the DNA TGTGCCAGCAGTTTGGGAATAAGGGGCCGTGATGATTCACCCCTCCACTTT. Protein product: CASSLGIRGRDDSPLHF.

As DNA, the CDR3 is TGTGCCAGCAGTCCCCTATTTGGGCGTCATCAGCCCCAGCATTTT. Amino acid sequence: CASSPLFGRHQPQHF. The rearrangement joins TRBV6-1 to TRBJ1-5; D is ambiguous. Germline V gene data show CDR1 as MNHNS and CDR2 as SASEGT. The V end was cut by 5 bases, the J end by 5 bases, with 16 bases between. The CDR3 spans 15 residues.

This clonotype has more than one count but fewer than ten. The gene calls are TRBV20-1 and TRBJ1-1; a weak D match, TRBD1 (6 bases). V was clipped by 5 bases and J by 0 bases, with 13 bases between them. Germline values: CDR1 DFQATT, CDR2 SNEGSKA (reference sequence). The CDR3 is 14 amino acids. CDR3 loop: CSAFKGQLNTEAFF. The CDR3, as DNA: TGCAGTGCTTTTAAAGGACAGTTGAACACTGAAGCTTTCTTT.

The chain links TRBV5-4 to TRBJ2-3; possible D gene TRBD1, 5 bases. V lost 3 bases and J 2 bases, leaving 10 bases between the germline ends. The CDR3 totals 14 residues. Germline CDR1 SGHNT, CDR2 YYREEE (reference sequence). The CDR3, as DNA: TGTGCCAGCAGCTCGAAGGGGTTCACAGATACGCAGTATTTT. Its translation: CASSSKGFTDTQYF.

This sequence joins TRBV20-1 and TRBJ1-1; D possibly corresponds to TRBD1 (5 bases). This CDR3 has 12 residues. The V gene lost 7 bases and the J gene lost 12 bases, with 21 bases spanning the gap. The germline V gene has CDR1 DFQATT and CDR2 SNEGSKA (reference sequence). CDR3 sequence (DNA): TGCAGTGTATACGGGGGAACGGGGGAATCTTTCTTT. Its protein is CSVYGGTGESFF.

V and J are TRBV3-1 and TRBJ1-6; a possible D gene is TRBD1 (5 bases). This CDR3 is 15 amino acids long. Trimming took off 3 bases at V and 7 bases at J, with 13 bases between the two ends. The germline gives CDR1 LGHDT, CDR2 YNNKEL (reference sequence). Written as DNA, the CDR3 is TGTGCCAGCAGCCACAAGGGGCTGGGGAATTCACCCCTCCACTTT. Translating gives CASSHKGLGNSPLHF.

This clonotype was observed a handful of times. The chain links TRBV20-1 to TRBJ1-1; 9 bases match TRBD1. The V gene end was trimmed by 4 bases and the J gene end by 5 bases; junction bases not matched to a gene: 14. Germline CDR1 and CDR2: DFQATT and SNEGSKA (reference sequence). The CDR3 is 16 residues long. CDR3 protein: CSANNPQGARGTEAFF. The CDR3 nucleotides are TGCAGTGCTAATAACCCACAGGGGGCACGCGGGACTGAAGCTTTCTTT.

This clonotype was observed a few times. The chain is built from TRBV20-1 and TRBJ2-5, with no clear D. The ends were cut back, 3 bases at V and 3 bases at J, with 8 bases in the middle. The CDR3 sequence is 12 residues long. The V gene's germline CDR1 is DFQATT and CDR2 SNEGSKA (reference sequence). CDR3 residues: CSASLQKETQYF. In DNA form, the CDR3 reads TGCAGTGCTAGTCTACAGAAAGAGACCCAGTACTTC.

This clonotype showed up just a few times. The chain uses TRBV12-3 or TRBV12-4 and TRBJ2-7, with 7 bases lining up with TRBD1. The CDR3 consists of 15 residues. With V trimmed by 4 bases and J by 1 base, 7 bases remained unmatched. In DNA, the CDR3 is TGTGCCAGCAGTTCCACAGGGGATCGGTCCTACGAGCAGTACTTC. It encodes CASSSTGDRSYEQYF.

The rearrangement joins TRBV3-1 to TRBJ2-3; 8 positions agree with TRBD2. The length of the CDR3 is 13 residues. The junction had 6 bases not matched to a gene; V was cut back by 7 bases and J by 6 bases. Germline V gene sequence: CDR1 LGHDT, CDR2 YNNKEL (reference sequence). The CDR3 region has the DNA TGTGCCAGCACCGGACGGGAGGGGGATACGCAGTATTTT. Translated: CASTGREGDTQYF.

The rearrangement uses TRBV6-1 and TRBJ1-3, with D perhaps matching TRBD1 (5 bases). The V end lost 7 bases, the J end lost 0 bases, and 13 bases lay between the germline ends. This CDR3 contains 15 residues. Germline loops: CDR1 MNHNS, CDR2 SASEGT. This chain's CDR3 is CASKTLQGSGNTIYF. CDR3 DNA sequence: TGTGCCAGCAAAACTCTCCAGGGCTCTGGAAACACCATATATTTT.

V usage is TRBV20-1 and J usage is TRBJ1-1; tentative D call: TRBD1 (5 bases). The CDR3 runs to 12 residues. Trimming shortened V by 6 bases and J by 0 bases, and 8 bases separated the two germline ends. The germline V gene has CDR1 DFQATT and CDR2 SNEGSKA (reference sequence). The CDR3 sequence is CSAGEVNTEAFF. In nucleotides, the CDR3 is TGCAGTGCGGGGGAGGTGAACACTGAAGCTTTCTTT.

Many counts were recorded for this clonotype. The chain joins TRBV5-1 to TRBJ1-1; 7 nucleotides align to TRBD1. Germline CDR1 reads SGHRS; CDR2 reads YFSETQ. This CDR3 contains 15 residues. Losses at the gene ends were 3 bases for V and 2 bases for J; bases not matched to a gene: 7. The CDR3 is CASSWGTALNTEAFF. The CDR3 nucleotides read TGCGCCAGCAGCTGGGGGACAGCATTAAACACTGAAGCTTTCTTT.

Note on this clonotype: Sequence at one end of the junction differs from germline and may be a read error. This rearrangement joins TRBV20-1 to TRBJ2-3, with 8 nucleotides matching TRBD2. The CDR3 covers 17 residues. Germline V gives CDR1 DFQATT, CDR2 SNEGSKA (reference sequence). The DNA for the CDR3 is TGCTGTGCTAGAGCCCCGCCAGCGGGGGTTAGCACAGATACGCAGTATTTT. As protein: CCARAPPAGVSTDTQYF.

This clonotype was counted at least ten times. The rearrangement joins TRBV7-2 to TRBJ2-5; 12 nucleotides match TRBD2. The CDR3 is 14 residues long. Germline trimming cut 6 bases from V and 5 bases from J; bases unmatched to any gene: 4. CDR1 and CDR2 from the germline V gene are SGHTA and FQGNSA. In DNA, the CDR3 is TGTGCCAGCAGACCGACTAGCGGGAGCGAGACCCAGTACTTC. Translated: CASRPTSGSETQYF.

This clonotype appeared a few times. The rearrangement uses TRBV7-9 and TRBJ2-1, with TRBD1 identical over 7 bases. Germline V CDR1 and CDR2: SEHNR, FQNEAQ (reference sequence). Trimming at V came to 5 bases and at J to 7 bases, leaving 11 bases not matched to a gene. CDR3 length: 15 amino acids. CDR3 DNA: TGTGCCAGCAGCCCCGTCCCGGGACAGAAAAATGAGCAGTTCTTC. It specifies CASSPVPGQKNEQFF.

This clonotype was recorded at least ten times. V gene TRBV7-2 combines with J gene TRBJ1-3; D is unclear. V lost 0 bases and J lost 0, with 9 bases in between. Germline V gives CDR1 SGHTA, CDR2 FQGNSA. The CDR3 totals 16 residues. The CDR3, as DNA: TGTGCCAGCAGCTTAGCCGCGACGGTCTCTGGAAACACCATATATTTT. It yields the protein CASSLAATVSGNTIYF.

CDR3 sequence (DNA): TGCGCCAGCAGCCAAGGGGGAGGTCCCTCTGGGGCCAACGTCCTGACTTTC. Protein product: CASSQGGGPSGANVLTF. The V and J genes are TRBV4-3 and TRBJ2-6, with a weak D call TRBD2 (6 bases). This CDR3 is built from 17 residues. Trimming took off 1 base at V and 0 bases at J, with 10 bases between the two ends. Germline V gives CDR1 LGHNA, CDR2 YSLEER.

The sample holds a few counts of this clonotype. The chain combines TRBV4-3 with TRBJ2-1; the match to TRBD1 covers 9 bases. V lost 4 bases, J lost 9 bases, and 7 bases stayed unmatched. Germline V gene data show CDR1 as LGHNA and CDR2 as YSLEER. This CDR3 has 14 residues. CDR3 coding DNA: TGCGCCAGCAGCCCGGGACAGGGATTGAGTGAGCAGTTCTTC. It codes for CASSPGQGLSEQFF.

The table lists this clonotype with a few counts. The chain joins TRBV27 to TRBJ2-1; 7 bases are shared with TRBD1. The trim removed 5 bases at V and 4 bases at J, leaving 8 bases unmatched. The CDR3 runs 15 residues. Per the germline V gene, CDR1 is MNHEY and CDR2 is SMNVEV (reference sequence). The CDR3 coding sequence is TGTGCCAGCAGTCCGACGGGACAGAAGTACAATGAGCAGTTCTTC. The encoded protein is CASSPTGQKYNEQFF.

This chain links TRBV7-3 with TRBJ2-6; 8 bases are a match to TRBD2. The V segment lost 5 bases and the J segment 0 bases; nucleotides outside the gene matches: 12. The germline V gene has CDR1 SGHTA and CDR2 FQGTGA. This CDR3 contains 19 residues. The CDR3 nucleotides are TGTGCCAGCAGCCCCGATCCAGCGGGGGTTATCTCTGGGGCCAACGTCCTGACTTTC. It is translated as CASSPDPAGVISGANVLTF.

A few counts support this clonotype. V is TRBV7-8 and J is TRBJ2-1; no clear D gene. The CDR3 runs to 14 residues. V was cut by 1 base and J by 6 bases, with 10 bases left in between. CDR1 and CDR2 from the germline V gene are SGHVS and FQNEAQ. CDR3 sequence reads: CASSLVHGPNEQFF. CDR3 bases: TGTGCCAGCAGCTTAGTCCACGGACCCAATGAGCAGTTCTTC.

The chain is built from TRBV2 and TRBJ2-4; D uncertain. This CDR3 comprises 15 residues. Germline CDR1 reads SNHLY; CDR2 reads FYNNEI. V gave up 1 base and J gave up 1 base, with 8 bases separating them. The CDR3, as DNA: TGTGCCAGCAGTGAAGGCAGGTTGGCCAAAAACATTCAGTACTTC. Translated: CASSEGRLAKNIQYF. Based on the CDR3 plus reference TRBV2 and TRBJ2-4, the full variable domain is EPEVTQTPSHQVTQMGQEVILRCVPISNHLYFYWYRQILGQKVEFLVSFYNNEISEKSEIFDDQFSVERPDGSNFTLKIRSTKLEDSAMYFCASSEGRLAKNIQYFGAGTRLSVL.

This clonotype was seen a handful of times. This chain connects TRBV4-2 to TRBJ1-2; possibly TRBD1 for D (6 bases). The germline V gene has CDR1 LGHNA and CDR2 YNFKEQ. This CDR3 contains 16 residues. Between the trimmed V and J ends, which lost 0 bases and 8 bases, there was a span of 19 bases. CDR3 nucleotides: TGTGCCAGCAGCCAAGAGGTCCCAAACGACAGGCAGGGCTACACCTTC. Its protein is CASSQEVPNDRQGYTF.

This clonotype turned up a few times. The V call is TRBV6-2 or TRBV6-3, the J call TRBJ2-3, with D hard to call. With 2 bases removed from V and 6 bases from J, the gap between germline ends came to 9 bases. The CDR3 is 13 residues long. Germline CDR1 and CDR2: MNHEY and SVGEGT. CDR3 amino acids: CASSYRLWDTQYF. In DNA form, the CDR3 reads TGTGCCAGCAGTTACCGCCTTTGGGATACGCAGTATTTT.